This T cell receptor beta chain was sequenced in a study of T-cell memory formation after mild COVID-19. Study-level background: For the most part, TCR clusters were specific to one donor.

This clonotype was counted between two and nine times. No antigen is known for it. Losses at the gene ends were 4 bases for V and 7 bases for J; bases not matched to a gene: 14. CDR1 is DFQATT and CDR2 is SNEGSKA in the germline V gene (reference sequence). This CDR3 is built from 15 residues. Using constant-segment primers, 5'RACE produced TCR alpha and TCR beta cDNA libraries carrying sample barcodes and UMIs. TCRdb recomputed calls from the 5' RACE reads with MiXCR, one row per CDR3 protein. The sample consists of approximately 210,000 distinct CDR3 sequences, about 17% of them appearing once. Study-wide points: Contracting CD8+ clones were enriched in EMRA, CD4+ mainly in CM and EM. Clones contracting over day 15 to 85 were CD4/CD8 balanced, with later expanders leaning CD4+.

This sequence was found in an adult woman who had mild COVID-19 (a few samples of this study predate the infection). Cell type and time point are not known. V and J are TRBV20-1 and TRBJ2-7, with TRBD2 identical over 9 bases. The sequencing sample was made of PBMCs or a T cell subset sorted from them (not recorded which). CDR3 coding DNA: TGCAGTGCTACCCCGTCTGGCGGGAGGGCCCGGGAGCAGTACTTC. It translates to CSATPSGGRAREQYF.